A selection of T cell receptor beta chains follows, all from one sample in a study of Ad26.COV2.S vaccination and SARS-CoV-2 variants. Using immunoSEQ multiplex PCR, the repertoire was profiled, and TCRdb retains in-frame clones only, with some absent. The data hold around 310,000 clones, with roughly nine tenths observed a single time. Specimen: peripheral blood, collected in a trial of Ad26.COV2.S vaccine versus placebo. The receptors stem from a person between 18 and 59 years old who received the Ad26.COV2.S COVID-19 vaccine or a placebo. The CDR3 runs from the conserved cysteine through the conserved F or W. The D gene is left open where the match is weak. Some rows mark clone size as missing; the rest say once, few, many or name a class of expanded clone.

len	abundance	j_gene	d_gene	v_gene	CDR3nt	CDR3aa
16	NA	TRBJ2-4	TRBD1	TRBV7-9	TGTGCCAGCAGCCCGACAGGGGGGTGGGCCAAAAACATTCAGTACTTC	CASSPTGGWAKNIQYF
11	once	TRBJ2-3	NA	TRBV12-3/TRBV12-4	TGTGCCAGCAATAGTCGAGAGGAGCAGTATTTT	CASNSREEQYF
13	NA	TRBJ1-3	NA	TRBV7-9	TGTGCCAGCAGCTTACAGGGGAGGAACACCATATATTTT	CASSLQGRNTIYF
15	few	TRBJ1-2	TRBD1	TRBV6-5	TGTGCCAGCAGCCTACAGGGGTCAGCTAACTATGGCTACACCTTC	CASSLQGSANYGYTF
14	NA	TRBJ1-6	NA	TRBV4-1	TGCGCCAGCAGCCAAGATCGGACCCATTCACCCCTCCACTTT	CASSQDRTHSPLHF
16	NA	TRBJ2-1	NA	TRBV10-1	TGCGCCAGCAGTGAGAAAGGCCGAAGCTCCTACAATGAGCAGTTCTTC	CASSEKGRSSYNEQFF
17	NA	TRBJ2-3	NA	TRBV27	TGTGCCAGCAGTTTATTAGCGTCTAGACCTGGCACAGATACGCAGTATTTT	CASSLLASRPGTDTQYF
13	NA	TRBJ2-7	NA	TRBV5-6	TGTGCCAGCAGAAACAGGGCCTCCTACGAGCAGTACTTC	CASRNRASYEQYF
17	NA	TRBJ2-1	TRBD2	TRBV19	TGTGCCAGTAGTGTAGCGGGAGTCACGTCTGGGTACAATGAGCAGTTCTTC	CASSVAGVTSGYNEQFF
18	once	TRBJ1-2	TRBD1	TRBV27	TGTGCCAGCAGTTCCCCCTCGACAGGGACACCGACGAACTATGGCTACACCTTC	CASSSPSTGTPTNYGYTF
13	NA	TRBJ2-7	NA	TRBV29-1	TGCAGCGTTGTGTCAGGGCACTCCTACGAGCAGTACTTC	CSVVSGHSYEQYF
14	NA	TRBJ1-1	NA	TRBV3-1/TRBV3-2	TGTGCCAGCAGCCTCCGGGGCATGAACACTGAAGCTTTCTTT	CASSLRGMNTEAFF
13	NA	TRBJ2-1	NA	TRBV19	TGTGCCACCTCCCCCCTATTGGGGGATGAGCAGTTCTTC	CATSPLLGDEQFF
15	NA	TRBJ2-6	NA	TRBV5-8	TGTGCCAGCAGCTCCCCGGAATTCTGGGCCAACGTCCTGACTTTC	CASSSPEFWANVLTF
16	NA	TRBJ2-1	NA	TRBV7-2	TGTGCCAGCAGCTTAGACACTATAAGCTCCTACAATGAGCAGTTCTTC	CASSLDTISSYNEQFF
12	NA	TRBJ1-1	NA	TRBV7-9	TGTGCCAGCACTCTCCATGGGACTGAAGCTTTCTTT	CASTLHGTEAFF
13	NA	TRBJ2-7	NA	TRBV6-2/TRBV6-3	TGTGCCAGCAGTTACCCCGGACAGTCCGAGCAGTACTTC	CASSYPGQSEQYF
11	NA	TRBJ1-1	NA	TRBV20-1	TGCAGTGCTCACTGGGGCCCTGAAGCTTTCTTT	CSAHWGPEAFF
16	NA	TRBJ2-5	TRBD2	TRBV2	TGTGCCAGCCAAACTCCCCGACTAGCGGGGCTGGAGACCCAGTACTTC	CASQTPRLAGLETQYF
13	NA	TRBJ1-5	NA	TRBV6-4	TGTGCCAGCAGTTACGACAGAAATCAGCCCCAGCATTTT	CASSYDRNQPQHF
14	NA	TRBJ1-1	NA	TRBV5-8	TGTGCCAGCAGCTTGTTAGGACGGGGTACTGAAGCTTTCTTT	CASSLLGRGTEAFF
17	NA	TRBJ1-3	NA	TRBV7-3	TGTGCCAGCAGCTTAAAACCCCGGGACTCCTCGACGGACACCATATATTTT	CASSLKPRDSSTDTIYF
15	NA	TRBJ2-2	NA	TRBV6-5	TGTGCCAGCAGTTCACAAAGGGCGAACACCGGGGAGCTGTTTTTT	CASSSQRANTGELFF
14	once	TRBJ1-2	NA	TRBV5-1	TGCGCCAGCAGCCCCTCCGGGGCAGTCTATGGCTACACCTTC	CASSPSGAVYGYTF
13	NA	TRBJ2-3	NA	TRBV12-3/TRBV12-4	TGTGCCAGTTCGGCGACCGCGGCAGATACGCAGTATTTT	CASSATAADTQYF
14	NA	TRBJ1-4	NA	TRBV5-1	TGCGCCAGCAGCTCAGGGGCCCCTAATGAAAAACTGTTTTTT	CASSSGAPNEKLFF
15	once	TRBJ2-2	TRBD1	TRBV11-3	TGTGCCAGCAGCCCTGGGGGACAGGGTGCCGGGGAGCTGTTTTTT	CASSPGGQGAGELFF
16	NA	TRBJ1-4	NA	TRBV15	TGTGCCACCAGCAGCCCGCAGGACGCAACTAATGAAAAACTGTTTTTT	CATSSPQDATNEKLFF
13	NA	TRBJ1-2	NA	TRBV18	TGTGCCAGCTCACCAACGGGGCTCTATGGCTACACCTTC	CASSPTGLYGYTF
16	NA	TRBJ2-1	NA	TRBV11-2	TGTGCCAGCAGCTTATCCACCGTGGCTGCGGGTGGTGAGCAGTTCTTC	CASSLSTVAAGGEQFF
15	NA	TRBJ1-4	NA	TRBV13	TGTGCCAGCAGCCTTCGACAGGAAACGAATGAAAAACTGTTTTTT	CASSLRQETNEKLFF
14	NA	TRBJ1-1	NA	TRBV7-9	TGTGCCAGCAGCTCCCGGGACACGTACACTGAAGCTTTCTTT	CASSSRDTYTEAFF
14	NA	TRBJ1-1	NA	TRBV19	TGTGCCAGTAGGGCAGGGGTCAGGAACACTGAAGCTTTCTTT	CASRAGVRNTEAFF
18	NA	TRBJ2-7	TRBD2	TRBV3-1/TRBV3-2	TGTGCCAGCAGCCACGCTTTAGGGCTAGCGGGGGGAACCTACGAGCAGTACTTC	CASSHALGLAGGTYEQYF
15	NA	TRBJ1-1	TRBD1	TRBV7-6	TGTGCCAGCAGCTTAGCCCAGGGGGCATCGCTTGAAGCTTTCTTT	CASSLAQGASLEAFF
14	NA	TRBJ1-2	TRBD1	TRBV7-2	TGTGCCAGCAGCGACAGGGGGCAAGAGGATGGCTACACCTTC	CASSDRGQEDGYTF
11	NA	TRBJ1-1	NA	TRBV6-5	TGTGCCAGCAGGATCAGGGTAGATGCTTTCTTT	CASRIRVDAFF
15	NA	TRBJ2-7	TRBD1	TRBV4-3	TGCGCCAGCAGCCAAAACCGGGACAGGGTGACCGAGCAGTACTTC	CASSQNRDRVTEQYF
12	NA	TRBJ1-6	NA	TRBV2	TGTGCCAGCAACCGTTATAATTCACCCCTCCACTTT	CASNRYNSPLHF
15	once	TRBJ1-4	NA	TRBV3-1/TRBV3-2	TGTGCCAGCAGCCAAGGGGGTCTCACCACGGTAAAACTGTTTTTT	CASSQGGLTTVKLFF
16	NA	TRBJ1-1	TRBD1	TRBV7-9	TGTGCCAGCAGCTCGCGAGGACAGGGGGCGAGGACTGAAGCTTTCTTT	CASSSRGQGARTEAFF
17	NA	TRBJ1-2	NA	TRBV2	TGTGCCAGCAGTGATCGTCTGAGGGGCCTGACTAACTATGGCTACACCTTC	CASSDRLRGLTNYGYTF
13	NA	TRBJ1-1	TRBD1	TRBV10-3	TGTGCCATCAGTCGATTAGGACAGGGCAAAGCTTTCTTT	CAISRLGQGKAFF
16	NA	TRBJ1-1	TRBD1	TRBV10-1	TGCGCCAGCAGTTCGGGGACAGCGAACATGAACACTGAAGCTTTCTTT	CASSSGTANMNTEAFF
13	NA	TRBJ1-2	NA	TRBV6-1	TGTGCCAGCAGTGAAGGCCCAATCTATGGCTACACCTTC	CASSEGPIYGYTF
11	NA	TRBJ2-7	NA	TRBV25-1	TGTGCCAGCAGCCGGCACTACGAGCAGTACTTC	CASSRHYEQYF
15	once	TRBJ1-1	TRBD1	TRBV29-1	TGCAGCGTGTCGGGACAGCGAGACATGAACACTGAAGCTTTCTTT	CSVSGQRDMNTEAFF
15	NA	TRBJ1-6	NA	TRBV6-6	TGTGCCAGCAGTTACGCGCTAGACCCATATTCACCCCTCCACTTT	CASSYALDPYSPLHF
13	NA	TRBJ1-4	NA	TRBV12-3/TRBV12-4	TGTGCCAGCCTGCTAGGGGGGAGGGAAAAACTGTTTTTT	CASLLGGREKLFF
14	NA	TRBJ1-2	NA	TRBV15	TGTGCCACCAGCGGGGACACTACTAACTATGGCTACACCTTC	CATSGDTTNYGYTF
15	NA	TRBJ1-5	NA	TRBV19	TGTGCCAGTAGTCCCCAGGACCTAATTTACCAGCCCCAGCATTTT	CASSPQDLIYQPQHF
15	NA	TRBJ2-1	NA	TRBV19	TGTGCCAGTAGGACTTGGACTCCTCAGACTAATGAGCAGTTCTTC	CASRTWTPQTNEQFF
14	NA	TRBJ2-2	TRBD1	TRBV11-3	TGTGCCAGCAGCTTCGACAGGGTAACCGGGGAGCTGTTTTTT	CASSFDRVTGELFF
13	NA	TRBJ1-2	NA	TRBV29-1	TGCAGCGTTCTGGAACAGGTTGGCTATGGCTACACCTTC	CSVLEQVGYGYTF
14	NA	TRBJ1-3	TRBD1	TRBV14	TGTGCCAGCAGACAGACAGGGGGAGGAAACACCATATATTTT	CASRQTGGGNTIYF
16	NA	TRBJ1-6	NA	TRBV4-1	TGCGCCAGCAGCCAAGATCACGGGGTAGCGGGTTCACCCCTCCACTTT	CASSQDHGVAGSPLHF
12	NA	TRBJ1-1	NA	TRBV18	TGTGCCAGCTCCCCCCGGGAGGGTGAAGCTTTCTTT	CASSPREGEAFF
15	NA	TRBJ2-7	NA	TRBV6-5	TGTGCCAGCAGTCTTGCAGGGAAGGGTGGCTACGAGCAGTACTTC	CASSLAGKGGYEQYF
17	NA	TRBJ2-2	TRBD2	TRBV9	TGTGCCAGCAGCGTAGAACTAGCGGGCCTGAACACCGGGGAGCTGTTTTTT	CASSVELAGLNTGELFF
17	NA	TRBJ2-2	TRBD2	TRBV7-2	TGTGCCAGCAGCCCTCGGGGGGTAGCGGGAGGAACCGGGGAGCTGTTTTTT	CASSPRGVAGGTGELFF